This T cell receptor beta chain is drawn from a study of T cell responses to AZD1222 COVID-19 vaccine. Assay: immunoSEQ multiplex PCR; the TCRdb copy retains only in-frame clones and omits some. Of 150,000 to 200,000 clones listed, 92% are singletons. This clone showed up just a few times. After removal of 5 bases from V and 5 bases from J, the junction contained 11 bases not matched to a gene. The CDR3 extends over 16 amino acids. CDR1 and CDR2 (germline): SGHAT, FQNNGV. The clonotype originates from an adult who received the AZD1222 COVID-19 vaccine. The sequencing used peripheral blood, collected 28 days after the second AZD1222 dose. V is TRBV11-2 and J is TRBJ1-5; 8 positions match TRBD1. This CDR3 is CASSPEAGGSDQPQHF. Written as DNA, the CDR3 is TGTGCCAGCAGCCCAGAGGCAGGGGGCTCGGATCAGCCCCAGCATTTT.